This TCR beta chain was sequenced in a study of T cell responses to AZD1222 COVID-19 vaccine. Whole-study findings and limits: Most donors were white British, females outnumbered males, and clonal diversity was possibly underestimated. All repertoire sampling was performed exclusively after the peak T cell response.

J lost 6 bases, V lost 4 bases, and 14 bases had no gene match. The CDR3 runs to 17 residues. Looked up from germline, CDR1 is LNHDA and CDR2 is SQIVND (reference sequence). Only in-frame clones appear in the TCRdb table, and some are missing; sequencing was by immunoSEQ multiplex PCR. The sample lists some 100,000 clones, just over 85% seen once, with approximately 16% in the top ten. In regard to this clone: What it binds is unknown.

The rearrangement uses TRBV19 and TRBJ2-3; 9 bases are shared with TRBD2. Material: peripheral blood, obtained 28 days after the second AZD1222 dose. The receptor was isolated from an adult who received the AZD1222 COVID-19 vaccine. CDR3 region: CASSTLPRGGAVDTQYF. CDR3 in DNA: TGTGCCAGTAGTACCCTCCCCCGCGGGGGGGCCGTGGATACGCAGTATTTT. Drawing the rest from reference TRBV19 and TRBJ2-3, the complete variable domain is DGGITQSPKYLFRKEGQNVTLSCEQNLNHDAMYWYRQDPGQGLRLIYYSQIVNDFQKGDIAEGYSVSREKKESFPLTVTSAQKNPTAFYLCASSTLPRGGAVDTQYFGPGTRLTVL.